The present T cell receptor (beta chain) was sequenced within a study of blood T cell repertoires in COVID-19. Looking at the study overall: Sites in the United States, Italy and Spain provided acute and convalescent COVID-19 samples. From T cells, B-cell-depleted T cells, or PBMCs came the material, which was cDNA or gDNA.

The germline gives CDR1 LNHNV, CDR2 YYDKDF (reference sequence). Trimming shortened V by 0 bases and J by 5 bases, and 8 bases separated the two germline ends. There are 15 residues in the CDR3. Assay used: immunoSEQ multiplex PCR; TCRdb lists only in-frame clones, some missing. Of around 160,000 clones in the sample, approximately 75% were seen once. The gene calls are TRBV15 and TRBJ1-6; no definite D call. The sequence was collected from a human donor in a cohort sampled during active COVID-19. Sequencing used peripheral blood. DNA of the CDR3: TGTGCCACCAGCAGAGAATACGGTAATAATTCACCCCTCCACTTT. It codes for CATSREYGNNSPLHF.